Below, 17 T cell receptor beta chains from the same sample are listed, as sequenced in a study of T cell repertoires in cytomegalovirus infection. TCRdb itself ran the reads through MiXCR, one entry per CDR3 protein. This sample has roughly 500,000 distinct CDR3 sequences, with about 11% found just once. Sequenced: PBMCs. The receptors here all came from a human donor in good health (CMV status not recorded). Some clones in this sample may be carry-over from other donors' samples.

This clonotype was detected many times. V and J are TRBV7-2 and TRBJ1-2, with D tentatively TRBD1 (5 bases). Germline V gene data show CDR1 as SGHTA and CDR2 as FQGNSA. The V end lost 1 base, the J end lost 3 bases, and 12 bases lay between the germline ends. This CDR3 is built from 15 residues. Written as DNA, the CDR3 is TGTGCCAGCAGCTTAGAAGGAGGAGGGGACTATGGCTACACCTTC. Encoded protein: CASSLEGGGDYGYTF.

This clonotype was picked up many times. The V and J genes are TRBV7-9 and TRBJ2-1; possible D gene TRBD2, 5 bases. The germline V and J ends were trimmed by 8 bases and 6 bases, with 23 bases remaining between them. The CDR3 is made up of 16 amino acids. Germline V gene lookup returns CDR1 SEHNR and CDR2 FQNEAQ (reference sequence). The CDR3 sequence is CASDLAGPDSGNEQFF. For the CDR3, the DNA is TGTGCCAGCGATTTGGCGGGCCCAGATTCAGGCAATGAGCAGTTCTTC.

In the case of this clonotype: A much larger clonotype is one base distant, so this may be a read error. The CDR3 is CSVRLAGQPGSNEQYF. For the CDR3, the DNA is TGCAGCGTTCGACTAGCGGGGCAGCCAGGGTCCAACGAGCAGTACTTC. The V gene is TRBV29-1, the J gene TRBJ2-7; 11 bases agree with TRBD2. Looked up from germline, CDR1 is SQVTM and CDR2 is ANQGSEA. V gave up 5 bases and J gave up 5 bases; unmatched junction bases: 14. This CDR3 has 16 amino acids.

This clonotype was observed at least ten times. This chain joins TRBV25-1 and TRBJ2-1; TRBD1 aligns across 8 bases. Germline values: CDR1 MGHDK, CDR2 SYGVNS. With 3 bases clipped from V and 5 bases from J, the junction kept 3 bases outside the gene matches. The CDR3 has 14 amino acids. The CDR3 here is CASSEEQGDNEQFF. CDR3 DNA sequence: TGTGCCAGCAGTGAGGAACAGGGGGACAATGAGCAGTTCTTC. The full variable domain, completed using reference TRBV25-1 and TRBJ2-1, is EADIYQTPRYLVIGTGKKITLECSQTMGHDKMYWYQQDPGMELHLIHYSYGVNSTEKGDLSSESTVSRIRTEHFPLTLESARPSHTSQYLCASSEEQGDNEQFFGPGTRLTVL.

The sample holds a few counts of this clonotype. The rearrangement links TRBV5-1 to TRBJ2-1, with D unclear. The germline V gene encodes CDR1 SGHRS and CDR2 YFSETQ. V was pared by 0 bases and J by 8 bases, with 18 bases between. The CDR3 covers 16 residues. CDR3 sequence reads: CASSLEQDPVLDEQFF. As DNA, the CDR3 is TGCGCCAGCAGCTTGGAGCAGGATCCCGTTCTGGATGAGCAGTTCTTC.

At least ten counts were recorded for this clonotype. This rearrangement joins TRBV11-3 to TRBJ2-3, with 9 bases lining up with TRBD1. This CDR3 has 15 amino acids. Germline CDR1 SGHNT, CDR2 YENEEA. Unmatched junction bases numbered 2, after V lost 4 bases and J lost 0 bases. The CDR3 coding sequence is TGTGCCAGCAGCTCGGGACAGGGAAGCACAGATACGCAGTATTTT. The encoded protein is CASSSGQGSTDTQYF. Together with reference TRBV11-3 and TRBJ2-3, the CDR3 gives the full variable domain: EAGVVQSPRYKIIEKKQPVAFWCNPISGHNTLYWYLQNLGQGPELLIRYENEEAVDDSQLPKDRFSAERLKGVDSTLKIQPAELGDSAVYLCASSSGQGSTDTQYFGPGTRLTVL.

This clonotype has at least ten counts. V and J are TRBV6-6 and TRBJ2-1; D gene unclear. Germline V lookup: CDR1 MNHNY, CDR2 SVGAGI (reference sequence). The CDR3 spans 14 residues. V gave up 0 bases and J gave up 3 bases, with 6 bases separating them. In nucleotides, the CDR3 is TGTGCCAGCAGTTACTCTGGGGACTACAATGAGCAGTTCTTC. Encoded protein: CASSYSGDYNEQFF.

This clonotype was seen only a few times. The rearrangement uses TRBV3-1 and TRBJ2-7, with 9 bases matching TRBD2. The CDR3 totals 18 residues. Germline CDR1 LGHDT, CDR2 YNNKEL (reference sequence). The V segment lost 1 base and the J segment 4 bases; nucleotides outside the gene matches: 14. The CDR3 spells CASSQGLGSGRLTYEQYF. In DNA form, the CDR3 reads TGTGCCAGCAGCCAAGGACTCGGCAGCGGGAGGTTGACGTACGAGCAGTACTTC.

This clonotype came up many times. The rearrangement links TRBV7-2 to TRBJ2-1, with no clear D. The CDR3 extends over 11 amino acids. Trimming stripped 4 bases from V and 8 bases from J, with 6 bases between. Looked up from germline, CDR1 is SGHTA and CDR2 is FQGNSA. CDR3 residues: CASSSADEQFF. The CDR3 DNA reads TGTGCCAGCAGCTCGGCGGATGAGCAGTTCTTC.

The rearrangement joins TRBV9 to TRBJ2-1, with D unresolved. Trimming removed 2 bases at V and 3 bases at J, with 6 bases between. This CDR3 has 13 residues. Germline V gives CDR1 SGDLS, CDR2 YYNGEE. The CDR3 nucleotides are TGTGCCAGCAGCGTCTCGGACTACAATGAGCAGTTCTTC. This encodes CASSVSDYNEQFF.

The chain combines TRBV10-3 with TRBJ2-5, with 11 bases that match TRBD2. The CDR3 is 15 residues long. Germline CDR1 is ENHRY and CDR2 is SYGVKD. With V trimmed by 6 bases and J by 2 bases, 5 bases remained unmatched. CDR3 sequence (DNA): TGTGCCATCAGAGCTAGCGGGGGGAAACAAGAGACCCAGTACTTC. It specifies CAIRASGGKQETQYF.

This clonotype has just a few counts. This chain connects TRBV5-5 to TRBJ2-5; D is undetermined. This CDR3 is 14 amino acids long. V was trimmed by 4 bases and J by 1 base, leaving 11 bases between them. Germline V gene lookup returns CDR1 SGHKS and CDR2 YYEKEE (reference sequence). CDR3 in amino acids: CASSLNRAQETQYF. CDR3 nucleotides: TGTGCCAGCAGCCTCAACCGAGCCCAAGAGACCCAGTACTTC.

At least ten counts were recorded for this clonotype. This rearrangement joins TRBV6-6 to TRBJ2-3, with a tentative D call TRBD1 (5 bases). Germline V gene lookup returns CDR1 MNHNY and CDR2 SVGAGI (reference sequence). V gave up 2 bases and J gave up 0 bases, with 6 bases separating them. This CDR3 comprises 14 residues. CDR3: CASSYDSSTDTQYF. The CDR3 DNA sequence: TGTGCCAGCAGTTACGACAGTAGCACAGATACGCAGTATTTT.

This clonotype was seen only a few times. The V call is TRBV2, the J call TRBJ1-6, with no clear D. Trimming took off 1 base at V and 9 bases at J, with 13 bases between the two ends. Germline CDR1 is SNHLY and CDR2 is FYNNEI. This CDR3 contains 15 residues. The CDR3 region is CASSEEAGRSSPLHF. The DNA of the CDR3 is TGTGCCAGCAGTGAAGAGGCCGGCCGTTCTTCACCCCTCCACTTT.

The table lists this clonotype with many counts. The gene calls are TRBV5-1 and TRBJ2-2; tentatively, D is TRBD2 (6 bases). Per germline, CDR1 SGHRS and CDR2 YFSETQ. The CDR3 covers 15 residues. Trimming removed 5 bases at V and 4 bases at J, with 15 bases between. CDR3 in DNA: TGCGCCAGCAGATCTCCCGGGACTGTCACCGGGGAGCTGTTTTTT. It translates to CASRSPGTVTGELFF.

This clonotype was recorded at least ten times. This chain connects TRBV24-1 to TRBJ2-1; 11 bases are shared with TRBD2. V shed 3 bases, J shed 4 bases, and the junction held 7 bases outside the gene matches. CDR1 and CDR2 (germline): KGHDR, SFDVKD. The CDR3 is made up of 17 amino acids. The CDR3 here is CATSDRGTSGGYNEQFF. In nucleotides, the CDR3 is TGTGCCACCAGTGATAGAGGGACTAGCGGCGGGTACAATGAGCAGTTCTTC.

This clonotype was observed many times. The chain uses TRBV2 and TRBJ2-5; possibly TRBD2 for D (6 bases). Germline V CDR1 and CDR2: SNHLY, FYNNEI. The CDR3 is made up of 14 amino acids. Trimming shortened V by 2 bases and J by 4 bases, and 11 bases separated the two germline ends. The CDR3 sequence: CASSEHRAGETQYF. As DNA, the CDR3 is TGTGCCAGCAGTGAACATCGAGCGGGAGAGACCCAGTACTTC.